Below, 32 T cell receptor beta chains from the same sample are listed, as sequenced in a study of human T cells and chemical hapten exposure. TCRdb ran MiXCR on the 5' RACE reads and lists one entry per CDR3 protein. The data hold 75,000 or so distinct CDR3 sequences, with approximately 16% observed a single time. The template was total RNA from unfractionated whole blood. These receptors came from a female donor in good health.

This clonotype was seen more than once but under ten times. The chain combines TRBV6-2 or TRBV6-3 with TRBJ2-3; no reliable D call. Per germline, CDR1 MNHEY and CDR2 SVGEGT. The CDR3 is 14 amino acids. The germline V and J ends were trimmed by 6 bases and 1 base, with 11 bases remaining between them. The CDR3 DNA follows: TGTGCCAGCAGCCCCACTCGACGCACAGATACGCAGTATTTT. Its translation: CASSPTRRTDTQYF.

This chain joins TRBV19 and TRBJ1-4; a weak D match, TRBD1 (6 bases). V was clipped by 3 bases and J by 8 bases, with 10 bases between them. Per germline, CDR1 LNHDA and CDR2 SQIVND (reference sequence). The CDR3 totals 13 residues. The CDR3 region is CASSMGAREKLFF. The CDR3 bases are TGTGCCAGTAGTATGGGGGCGCGGGAAAAACTGTTTTTT.

This clonotype was recorded many times. The chain links TRBV12-3 or TRBV12-4 to TRBJ1-1; 7 nucleotides agree with TRBD1. There are 14 residues in the CDR3. The V segment lost 4 bases and the J segment 5 bases; nucleotides outside the gene matches: 7. CDR3 in amino acids: CASSSTGRLTEAFF. DNA of the CDR3: TGTGCCAGCAGTTCGACAGGGAGATTGACTGAAGCTTTCTTT.

A few counts support this clonotype. The chain carries TRBV7-2 and TRBJ2-3; D is unresolved. The germline V gene encodes CDR1 SGHTA and CDR2 FQGNSA. Trimming took off 5 bases at V and 6 bases at J, with 15 bases between the two ends. The CDR3 spans 14 residues. CDR3 sequence: CASSRGNFGDTQYF. CDR3 in DNA: TGTGCCAGCAGCCGAGGAAACTTCGGGGATACGCAGTATTTT.

This clonotype was observed a handful of times. The chain recombines TRBV20-1 with TRBJ1-5; D might be TRBD1 (5 bases). Per germline, CDR1 DFQATT and CDR2 SNEGSKA (reference sequence). This CDR3 region has 13 residues. V was trimmed by 3 bases and J by 0 bases, leaving 6 bases between them. CDR3 nucleotides: TGCAGTGCTAGCGGGGGTAGCAATCAGCCCCAGCATTTT. The encoded protein is CSASGGSNQPQHF.

In its sample, this clonotype was seen a few times. The V call is TRBV14, the J call TRBJ1-1; D possibly corresponds to TRBD1 (6 bases). V lost 3 bases to trimming and J lost 0 bases, with 14 bases between them. In germline, CDR1 is SGHDN, CDR2 FVKESK. This CDR3 region has 16 residues. Written as DNA, the CDR3 is TGTGCCAGCAGCCATCTGGGGGCCCCCATGAACACTGAAGCTTTCTTT. It is translated as CASSHLGAPMNTEAFF.

This clonotype showed up just a few times. V gene TRBV5-1 combines with J gene TRBJ1-4, with D possibly TRBD1 on 5 matching bases. This CDR3 region has 16 residues. V lost 4 bases and J 1 base, leaving 14 bases between the germline ends. Germline values: CDR1 SGHRS, CDR2 YFSETQ. CDR3 nucleotides: TGCGCCAGCAGCCTGGACCCAGGGAGAACTAATGAAAAACTGTTTTTT. This translates into CASSLDPGRTNEKLFF.

This chain links TRBV9 with TRBJ1-1; a weak D match, TRBD1 (5 bases). V lost 3 bases and J lost 3, with 18 bases in between. CDR1 SGDLS and CDR2 YYNGEE come from the germline V gene. This CDR3 is built from 16 residues. This chain's CDR3 is CASSGGLFPGYTEAFF. CDR3 sequence (DNA): TGTGCCAGCAGCGGGGGTCTGTTTCCAGGGTACACTGAAGCTTTCTTT.

This chain connects TRBV4-3 to TRBJ1-5, with D tentatively TRBD1 (6 bases). CDR1 is LGHNA and CDR2 is YSLEER in the germline V gene. Trimming pared 1 base from V and 6 bases from J, leaving 13 bases between. CDR3 length: 15 residues. CDR3 amino acids: CASSQVVSGVQPQHF. The CDR3 DNA is TGCGCCAGCAGCCAAGTGGTTTCAGGGGTTCAGCCCCAGCATTTT.

The chain carries TRBV6-6 and TRBJ2-5, with 9 bases identical to TRBD2. The CDR3 runs 20 residues. Germline CDR1 MNHNY, CDR2 SVGAGI (reference sequence). Losses at the gene ends were 2 bases for V and 5 bases for J; bases not matched to a gene: 21. The CDR3 nucleotides are TGTGCCAGCAGTTACCCCCCTATAGCGGGAGAGGGGCTAGACGGTGAGACCCAGTACTTC. The encoded protein is CASSYPPIAGEGLDGETQYF.

CDR3 bases: TGTGCCAGCAGTTCTGGACCATCCCTCTATGGCTACACCTTC. This codes for CASSSGPSLYGYTF. The J gene is TRBJ1-2, the V gene TRBV2; unclear D gene. Germline lookup yields CDR1 SNHLY and CDR2 FYNNEI. The V gene lost 5 bases and the J gene lost 4 bases, with 14 bases spanning the gap. CDR3 length: 14 residues.

V usage is TRBV2 and J usage is TRBJ2-1; D ambiguous. Germline V gene lookup returns CDR1 SNHLY and CDR2 FYNNEI. V was clipped by 6 bases and J by 7 bases, with 7 bases between them. The CDR3 totals 11 residues. The CDR3 DNA reads TGTGCCAGCAGCTACAGTAATGAGCAGTTCTTC. Amino acid sequence: CASSYSNEQFF.

This clonotype has only a few counts. The rearrangement joins TRBV7-2 to TRBJ1-1; 8 nucleotides agree with TRBD1. The CDR3 runs to 15 residues. Losses at the gene ends were 2 bases for V and 7 bases for J; bases not matched to a gene: 9. From germline, CDR1 is SGHTA and CDR2 FQGNSA. The CDR3 sequence: CASSLSRTGLSEAFF. The CDR3 bases are TGTGCCAGCAGCTTATCTCGGACAGGGCTGAGTGAAGCTTTCTTT.

The sample holds a few counts of this clonotype. The chain joins TRBV19 to TRBJ2-4, with D possibly being TRBD2 (7 bases). The CDR3 loop spans 17 amino acids. V gave up 4 bases and J gave up 5 bases, with 21 bases separating them. Germline lookup yields CDR1 LNHDA and CDR2 SQIVND (reference sequence). The DNA for the CDR3 is TGTGCCAGTAGTAGATCGAAAGGAGGGGGGGGCGAAAACATTCAGTACTTC. Translation gives CASSRSKGGGGENIQYF.

The rearrangement links TRBV20-1 to TRBJ1-6, with TRBD1 identical over 7 bases. Germline V lookup: CDR1 DFQATT, CDR2 SNEGSKA (reference sequence). Trimming took 5 bases from V and 7 from J; bases not matched to a gene: 14. The CDR3 is made up of 16 amino acids. Here the CDR3 DNA reads TGCAGTGCTCCGATACCTCTCGGCAGGGGGAATTCACCCCTCCACTTT. Translated, it gives CSAPIPLGRGNSPLHF.

The chain employs TRBV10-3 and TRBJ2-3; weak D call: TRBD1 (5 bases). The V end lost 3 bases, the J end lost 2 bases, and 12 bases lay between the germline ends. Germline V gene lookup returns CDR1 ENHRY and CDR2 SYGVKD. CDR3 size: 15 residues. The CDR3 bases are TGTGCCATCAGTGAAAGGGGCGGATCCACAGATACGCAGTATTTT. Amino acid sequence: CAISERGGSTDTQYF.

In this sample, this clonotype turned up many times. The V gene is TRBV15, the J gene TRBJ2-1, with 8 bases that match TRBD2. The CDR3 has 15 amino acids. Trimming removed 1 base from V and 6 bases from J; junction bases left unmatched: 5. Germline V gives CDR1 LNHNV, CDR2 YYDKDF (reference sequence). CDR3 coding DNA: TGTGCCACCAGCAGAGCCGCGGGAGGAGCCAATGAGCAGTTCTTC. This gives the protein CATSRAAGGANEQFF.

V gene TRBV28 combines with J gene TRBJ2-3; TRBD2 aligns across 8 bases. This CDR3 spans 15 amino acids. The germline V gene encodes CDR1 MDHEN and CDR2 SYDVKM. Unmatched junction bases numbered 6, after V lost 3 bases and J lost 4 bases. The CDR3 DNA sequence: TGTGCCAGCAGTTTTCGCGGGGGGTCCCCAGATACGCAGTATTTT. Translation gives CASSFRGGSPDTQYF.

The J gene is TRBJ1-1, the V gene TRBV28, with D maybe TRBD1 (5 bases). The length of the CDR3 is 18 residues. Trimming took off 3 bases at V and 8 bases at J, with 28 bases between the two ends. The germline V gene has CDR1 MDHEN and CDR2 SYDVKM. CDR3 sequence: CASSFPRNGGLDLLEAFF. CDR3 sequence (DNA): TGTGCCAGCAGTTTTCCTCGAAACGGGGGATTAGATCTTTTAGAAGCTTTCTTT. Filled out from reference TRBV28 and TRBJ1-1, the complete variable domain reads DVKVTQSSRYLVKRTGEKVFLECVQDMDHENMFWYRQDPGLGLRLIYFSYDVKMKEKGDIPEGYSVSREKKERFSLILESASTNQTSMYLCASSFPRNGGLDLLEAFFGQGTRLTVV.

CDR3 sequence (DNA): TGTGCCAGCAGCCCGGGTGGGGGCACCTACAATGAGCAGTTCTTC. Translated: CASSPGGGTYNEQFF. V is TRBV7-8 and J is TRBJ2-1; tentative D call: TRBD1 (6 bases). Germline CDR1 SGHVS, CDR2 FQNEAQ. The CDR3 is made up of 15 amino acids. V was clipped by 5 bases and J by 2 bases, with 13 bases between them. The full variable domain, with the rest looked up from reference TRBV7-8 and TRBJ2-1, is GAGVSQSPRYKVAKRGQDVALRCDPISGHVSLFWYQQALGQGPEFLTYFQNEAQLDKSGLPSDRFFAERPEGSVSTLKIQRTQQEDSAVYLCASSPGGGTYNEQFFGPGTRLTVL.

A few counts support this clonotype. V is TRBV6-5 and J is TRBJ1-1; D remains unclear. CDR3 length: 14 residues. Looked up from germline, CDR1 is MNHEY and CDR2 is SVGAGI. Trimming shortened V by 4 bases and J by 1 base, and 10 bases separated the two germline ends. The CDR3 protein is CASSSQTKNTEAFF. In nucleotides, the CDR3 is TGTGCCAGCAGTTCACAGACAAAGAACACTGAAGCTTTCTTT.

This clonotype was recorded at least ten times. The junction shows a germline mismatch at one end, possibly a read error. The J gene is TRBJ2-7, the V gene TRBV28, with D perhaps TRBD1 or TRBD2 (6 bases each). CDR3 length: 11 residues. The germline CDR1 and CDR2 sequences are MDHEN and SYDVKM. DNA for the CDR3: TGTGCCAGCAGCTCACTAGGGGGGACGCACTTC. Its translation is CASSSLGGTHF.

This clonotype is medium-sized within its sample. This chain connects TRBV20-1 to TRBJ1-1, with TRBD1 as a possible D gene (5 bases). The CDR3 extends over 14 amino acids. V dropped 5 bases and J dropped 3 bases, with 16 bases sitting between them. CDR1 and CDR2 (germline): DFQATT, SNEGSKA (reference sequence). The CDR3, as DNA: TGCAGTGCTCCCAAGGAGGGGAGGGACACTGAAGCTTTCTTT. Its protein product is CSAPKEGRDTEAFF.

Only a few counts were recorded for this clonotype. The V call is TRBV2, the J call TRBJ2-7; D is ambiguous. The CDR3 runs to 14 residues. Germline lookup yields CDR1 SNHLY and CDR2 FYNNEI. The V gene lost 6 bases and the J gene lost 0 bases, with 12 bases spanning the gap. The CDR3 DNA sequence: TGTGCCAGCAGGGTCTTCGCGTCCTCCTACGAGCAGTACTTC. Amino acids: CASRVFASSYEQYF.

This chain uses TRBV7-9 with TRBJ2-5; D is perhaps TRBD1 or TRBD2 (5 bases each). Germline values: CDR1 SEHNR, CDR2 FQNEAQ (reference sequence). Trimming took 10 bases from V and 5 from J, leaving 20 bases between them. The length of the CDR3 is 14 residues. The CDR3 sequence: CATSGLDSKETQYF. As DNA, the CDR3 is TGTGCCACCTCGGGGCTAGACAGTAAGGAGACCCAGTACTTC.

The table lists this clonotype with a few counts. The V and J genes are TRBV27 and TRBJ1-1; D gene unclear. Germline V CDR1 and CDR2: MNHEY, SMNVEV (reference sequence). This CDR3 contains 14 residues. Trimming pared 2 bases from V and 3 bases from J, leaving 10 bases between. CDR3 residues: CASSLRAPHTEAFF. In DNA form, the CDR3 reads TGTGCCAGCAGTTTACGGGCCCCTCACACTGAAGCTTTCTTT.

The chain recombines TRBV6-1 with TRBJ2-5, with 11 bases aligning to TRBD2. CDR1 and CDR2 (germline): MNHNS, SASEGT. The ends lost 3 bases at V and 2 bases at J; junction bases unmatched: 2. The CDR3 is 15 residues long. The CDR3 region has the DNA TGTGCCAGCAGTGAGATAGCGGGGGGGCAAGAGACCCAGTACTTC. This sequence encodes CASSEIAGGQETQYF.

This clonotype has just a few counts. The V and J genes are TRBV7-2 and TRBJ2-1, with TRBD2 matching 11 bases. Germline V CDR1 and CDR2: SGHTA, FQGNSA. After removal of 6 bases from V and 8 bases from J, the junction contained 9 bases not matched to a gene. This CDR3 region has 15 residues. CDR3 sequence reads: CASSFLSGGADEQFF. The CDR3 nucleotides are TGTGCCAGCAGTTTCCTTAGCGGGGGGGCGGATGAGCAGTTCTTC.

V is TRBV5-5 and J is TRBJ1-2, with 7 bases matching TRBD1. Germline-derived CDR1 and CDR2 are SGHKS and YYEKEE (reference sequence). The CDR3 contains 14 residues. The trim removed 4 bases at V and 4 bases at J, leaving 7 bases unmatched. The CDR3 nucleotides are TGTGCCAGCAGCCGCAACAGGGGAAGCTATGGCTACACCTTC. Protein sequence: CASSRNRGSYGYTF.

This clonotype occurred a few times. This rearrangement joins TRBV7-9 to TRBJ1-1; D gene unclear. V was pared by 7 bases and J by 0 bases, with 9 bases between. Germline V gene sequence: CDR1 SEHNR, CDR2 FQNEAQ (reference sequence). This CDR3 is 13 amino acids long. CDR3 bases: TGTGCCAGCAAGCTGACAATGAACACTGAAGCTTTCTTT. Amino acids: CASKLTMNTEAFF.

The rearrangement links TRBV5-6 to TRBJ1-3; 7 bases fit TRBD1. After removal of 0 bases from V and 6 bases from J, the junction contained 6 bases not matched to a gene. Germline CDR1 SGHDT, CDR2 YYEEEE. The CDR3 sequence is 15 residues long. The DNA of the CDR3 is TGTGCCAGCAGCTTGGTGACAGGGAGGGAAAACACCATATATTTT. Its translation: CASSLVTGRENTIYF.

This clonotype was observed a few times. The V and J genes are TRBV27 and TRBJ1-1; TRBD1 might be the D (5 bases). V lost 3 bases, J lost 4 bases, and 12 bases lay in between. Germline V gene sequence: CDR1 MNHEY, CDR2 SMNVEV (reference sequence). This CDR3 comprises 14 residues. The CDR3 spells CASSFQGVGTEAFF. The CDR3 nucleotides are TGTGCCAGCAGTTTCCAGGGCGTGGGCACTGAAGCTTTCTTT.